This T cell receptor (beta chain) was sequenced in a study of regulatory T cells in long-lasting Graves disease. Germline loops: CDR1 SNHLY, CDR2 FYNNEI. The CDR3 sequence is 13 residues long. Trimming pared 6 bases from V and 5 bases from J, leaving 12 bases between. The sample holds many counts of this clonotype. As for time point: newly diagnosed GD, antithyroid drugs for less than 3 months. The TCR library used RNA extracted from PBMCs. iRepertoire HTBI primers and Arm-PCR of CDR3 regions built TCR beta libraries. From the multiplex PCR reads, TCRdb called clonotypes with MiXCR, one entry per CDR3 protein. The top ten hold about 27% of the sample, which has roughly 320,000 distinct CDR3 sequences, 16% seen once. The data were also submitted as part of a second study, on T cells in Graves' hyperthyroidism and ophthalmopathy.

The rearrangement links TRBV2 to TRBJ2-3, with D unresolved. The source material was peripheral blood mononuclear cells (PBMCs), sampled at new diagnosis, from a patient treated with antithyroid drugs. The receptor comes from a man aged 35 to 55 with Graves disease. The CDR3 DNA reads TGTGCCAGCAGAGCCCCCGTCGTAGATACGCAGTATTTT. It is translated as CASRAPVVDTQYF.